This TCR beta chain was sequenced for a study of OX40 agonist ivuxolimab in advanced cancers. Study details: Ivuxolimab is an agonistic anti-OX40 (CD134) antibody, and patients were treated with it. The dose of intravenous ivuxolimab that patients received every 2 weeks ranged from 0.01 to 10 mg/kg. General study points: Fewer expanded clones were found on average in CD4+ than in CD8+ T cells.

The germline V and J ends were trimmed by 1 base and 2 bases, with 20 bases remaining between them. The CDR3 sequence is 18 residues long. CDR1 and CDR2 from the germline V gene are SGHTA and FQGNSA. A word on this clone: Its antigen is not known.

TCRdb's table, derived via immunoSEQ multiplex PCR, lists solely in-frame clones and lacks some. The profile shows 120,000 or so clones, roughly nine tenths of them singletons. This receptor was obtained from an adult with an advanced solid tumor such as melanoma, head and neck, liver or kidney cancer. This sequence joins TRBV7-2 and TRBJ1-1; D ambiguous. The sample consisted of CD4+ or CD8+ T cells sorted from blood, taken in a trial of the OX40 agonist ivuxolimab. This CDR3 is CASSLVGSFAGGNTEAFF. The CDR3 nucleotides read TGTGCCAGCAGCTTAGTCGGTAGTTTCGCTGGCGGAAACACTGAAGCTTTCTTT.